The 29 T cell receptor beta chains below come from one sample, sequenced in a study of blood T cell repertoires in COVID-19. TCRdb keeps only in-frame clones here, not all; method: immunoSEQ multiplex PCR. The data hold hundreds of thousands of clones, with around 86% observed a single time. Sequencing was done on a sample of peripheral blood. These TCRs come from a human donor in a cohort sampled during active COVID-19.

The chain couples TRBV6-4 to TRBJ1-2, with no clear D. V shed 3 bases and J shed 2 bases, with 13 bases lying between them. Looked up from germline, CDR1 is MRHNA and CDR2 is SNTAGT. The CDR3 length is 15 residues. The chain's CDR3 is CASSEASQLNYGYTF. The CDR3 DNA reads as TGTGCCAGCAGTGAAGCTAGTCAGCTAAACTATGGCTACACCTTC.

CDR3 residues: CATSLPTGLVVTDTQYF. In DNA, the CDR3 is TGTGCCACCAGCCTACCTACGGGACTAGTGGTAACAGATACGCAGTATTTT. The chain has TRBV15 and TRBJ2-3; 8 bases are a match to TRBD2. V trimming: 5 bases; J trimming: 3 bases; junction bases outside the gene matches: 13. The germline V gene encodes CDR1 LNHNV and CDR2 YYDKDF (reference sequence). The CDR3 runs to 17 residues.

V is TRBV7-9 and J is TRBJ2-7; a weak D match, TRBD2 (6 bases). Trimming took 5 bases from V and 2 from J, leaving 10 bases between them. This CDR3 region has 13 residues. Germline values: CDR1 SEHNR, CDR2 FQNEAQ (reference sequence). The CDR3 protein is CASSIASAYEQYF. The CDR3 DNA is TGTGCCAGCAGCATTGCTAGCGCCTACGAGCAGTACTTC. The whole variable domain, remainder taken from reference TRBV7-9 and TRBJ2-7, is DTGVSQNPRHKITKRGQNVTFRCDPISEHNRLYWYRQTLGQGPEFLTYFQNEAQLEKSRLLSDRFSAERPKGSFSTLEIQRTEQGDSAMYLCASSIASAYEQYFGPGTRLTVT.

The chain uses TRBV28 and TRBJ2-4, with 8 bases matching TRBD1. The J segment lost 0 bases and the V segment lost 6 bases, leaving 19 bases of the junction unmatched. CDR1 and CDR2 from the germline V gene are MDHEN and SYDVKM. The CDR3 extends over 20 amino acids. The CDR3 sequence is CASRRSLLRDRRLAKNIQYF. The CDR3 region has the DNA TGTGCCAGCAGGAGAAGTTTACTCCGGGACAGGAGGCTAGCCAAAAACATTCAGTACTTC.

The chain carries TRBV12-2 and TRBJ1-4; TRBD1 is the table's D call and was not checked against the DNA. TRBV12-2 is assigned pseudogene status. This CDR3 is built from 17 residues. CDR3 sequence (DNA): TGTGCAAGTCGCTTGAGAGGACAGGGGGCGCCTAATGAAAAACTGTTTTTT. Its translation is CASRLRGQGAPNEKLFF.

The genes are TRBV24-1 and TRBJ2-7; D gene uncertain. The CDR3 loop spans 15 amino acids. The ends were cut back, 2 bases at V and 1 base at J, with 11 bases in the middle. Germline loops: CDR1 KGHDR, CDR2 SFDVKD. CDR3 nucleotides: TGTGCCACCAGTGATTCGGCAGGTTTTTCCTACGAGCAGTACTTC. The encoded protein is CATSDSAGFSYEQYF.

This clone was counted only a few times. The identical CDR3 is also encoded by other nucleotide sequences in the sample. J is TRBJ1-1 and V is TRBV6-5; D remains ambiguous. The CDR3 has 13 amino acids. Germline CDR1 reads MNHEY; CDR2 reads SVGAGI. Trimming took 0 bases from V and 2 from J, leaving 4 bases between them. The CDR3 is CASSYSRNTEAFF. The CDR3 DNA reads as TGTGCCAGCAGTTACTCGAGAAACACTGAAGCTTTCTTT.

The V call is TRBV25-1, the J call TRBJ1-1, with no clear D. V was clipped by 7 bases and J by 1 base, with 10 bases between them. There are 13 residues in the CDR3. Germline CDR1 is MGHDK and CDR2 is SYGVNS. The CDR3 region has the DNA TGTGCCAGCAATCCTGCGGGGAACACTGAAGCTTTCTTT. Translating gives CASNPAGNTEAFF.

V is TRBV27 and J is TRBJ2-5; D not certain. Germline assignment: CDR1 MNHEY and CDR2 SMNVEV (reference sequence). This CDR3 spans 12 amino acids. The germline V and J ends were trimmed by 3 bases and 2 bases, with 4 bases remaining between them. The CDR3 is CASSFHQETQYF. Written as DNA, the CDR3 is TGTGCCAGCAGTTTCCATCAAGAGACCCAGTACTTC.

The chain couples TRBV5-1 to TRBJ2-1, with D possibly matching TRBD2 (6 bases). This CDR3 is built from 15 residues. Trimming took off 0 bases at V and 8 bases at J, with 15 bases between the two ends. Germline V gene lookup returns CDR1 SGHRS and CDR2 YFSETQ. CDR3 coding DNA: TGCGCCAGCAGCTTGGGTGGGGGAGGCGCCGATGAGCAGTTCTTC. Translated, it gives CASSLGGGGADEQFF.

V usage is TRBV24-1 and J usage is TRBJ2-2; TRBD1 is a possible D gene (7 bases). The V gene lost 10 bases and the J gene lost 3 bases, with 14 bases spanning the gap. CDR3 length: 14 amino acids. The germline gives CDR1 KGHDR, CDR2 SFDVKD. CDR3 DNA: TGTGCCACGAGGGGGCGCGGGGACACCGGGGAGCTGTTTTTT. This encodes CATRGRGDTGELFF.

The chain carries TRBV5-1 and TRBJ2-7, with TRBD1 identical over 10 bases. The length of the CDR3 is 15 residues. Germline-derived CDR1 and CDR2 are SGHRS and YFSETQ. After removal of 3 bases from V and 3 bases from J, the junction contained 6 bases not matched to a gene. CDR3 in amino acids: CASSSRDRGLYEQYF. CDR3 nucleotides: TGCGCCAGCAGCTCCCGGGACAGGGGTCTCTACGAGCAGTACTTC.

CDR3: CASSEARTSVSRWWVYGYTF. CDR3 bases: TGTGCCAGCAGTGAAGCAAGGACATCTGTGTCGCGGTGGTGGGTATATGGCTACACCTTC. The chain has TRBV6-1 and TRBJ1-2; tentatively, D is TRBD1 (5 bases). This CDR3 is 20 amino acids long. V was pared by 0 bases and J by 5 bases, with 28 bases between. Germline values: CDR1 MNHNS, CDR2 SASEGT.

This clone was recorded only once. J is TRBJ1-1 and V is TRBV30; no firm D call. V gave up 2 bases and J gave up 5 bases, with 15 bases separating them. The CDR3 is 14 amino acids. Germline values: CDR1 GTSNPN, CDR2 SVGIG (reference sequence). CDR3 residues: CAWSLISLETEAFF. CDR3 in DNA: TGTGCCTGGAGTCTAATTTCACTGGAGACTGAAGCTTTCTTT.

The chain combines TRBV7-8 with TRBJ2-3; 7 bases line up with TRBD1. This CDR3 comprises 14 residues. Germline assignment: CDR1 SGHVS and CDR2 FQNEAQ. V lost 5 bases to trimming and J lost 4 bases; unmatched junction nucleotides: 6. This CDR3 is CASSPDRNSDTQYF. The CDR3 bases are TGTGCCAGCAGCCCGGACAGGAATTCAGATACGCAGTATTTT.

This clone was detected many times. The chain employs TRBV4-2 and TRBJ2-1, with 7 bases identical to TRBD2. The V segment lost 4 bases and the J segment 4 bases; nucleotides outside the gene matches: 10. The CDR3 totals 16 residues. Germline V gene lookup returns CDR1 LGHNA and CDR2 YNFKEQ. The CDR3 sequence: CASSPQVSGYYNEQFF. For the CDR3, the DNA is TGTGCCAGCAGCCCCCAGGTTAGCGGGTATTACAATGAGCAGTTCTTC.

Remarks on this clone: Different DNA sequences within this sample yield the same CDR3. V gene TRBV19 combines with J gene TRBJ2-7, with D possibly matching TRBD1 (6 bases). Germline values: CDR1 LNHDA, CDR2 SQIVND (reference sequence). Trimming took off 6 bases at V and 3 bases at J, with 12 bases between the two ends. CDR3 length: 13 amino acids. The CDR3 loop reads CASSKGHLYEQYF. CDR3 DNA sequence: TGTGCCAGTAGCAAGGGACATCTCTACGAGCAGTACTTC.

The CDR3, as DNA: TGTGCCAGCATCTCTGAGACCCAGTACTTC. Its translation: CASISETQYF. J is TRBJ2-5 and V is TRBV6-7; D unclear. TRBV6-7 is an ORF for which the function is uncertain. Trimming removed 7 bases at V and 5 bases at J, with 5 bases between. This CDR3 is built from 10 residues.

This sequence joins TRBV15 and TRBJ1-1; TRBD1 matches at 12 bases. V lost 5 bases, J lost 7 bases, and 17 bases stayed unmatched. Looked up from germline, CDR1 is LNHNV and CDR2 is YYDKDF (reference sequence). The CDR3 is 18 amino acids. The CDR3 DNA reads TGTGCCACCAGCGCAAGCGGGACAGGGGGCTTTGGGATTGGTGAAGCTTTCTTT. Its translation is CATSASGTGGFGIGEAFF.

This clone is a singleton in its sample. This rearrangement joins TRBV19 to TRBJ1-1, with a tentative D call TRBD1 (6 bases). The CDR3 consists of 14 residues. Germline lookup yields CDR1 LNHDA and CDR2 SQIVND (reference sequence). V was shortened by 10 bases and J by 1 base, with 16 bases between the two germline ends. CDR3 sequence (DNA): TGTGCCACCGCGAACCCGACAGGGAACACTGAAGCTTTCTTT. This codes for CATANPTGNTEAFF.

The chain carries TRBV5-6 and TRBJ2-2, with a tentative D call TRBD2 (7 bases). Trimming removed 4 bases from V and 6 bases from J, with 19 bases in between. The CDR3 consists of 16 residues. The germline CDR1 and CDR2 sequences are SGHDT and YYEEEE. The CDR3 nucleotides read TGTGCCAGCAGCCCCCTTATGGGGGGGCTGGCCGGGGAGCTGTTTTTT. It encodes CASSPLMGGLAGELFF.

The chain uses TRBV7-3 and TRBJ1-2, with D possibly matching TRBD1 (6 bases). Trimming took 2 bases from V and 4 from J, leaving 17 bases between them. This CDR3 contains 16 residues. CDR1 is SGHTA and CDR2 is FQGTGA in the germline V gene. Here the CDR3 DNA reads TGTGCCAGCAGCTTAGGGGCTTTAGGACAGAGCTATGGCTACACCTTC. Amino acid sequence: CASSLGALGQSYGYTF.

This chain uses TRBV11-2 with TRBJ2-7, with D perhaps TRBD1 (5 bases). V was trimmed by 2 bases and J by 5 bases, leaving 13 bases between them. Per the germline V gene, CDR1 is SGHAT and CDR2 is FQNNGV. The CDR3 extends over 14 amino acids. CDR3 loop: CASSLWGRANEQYF. The CDR3 DNA reads TGTGCCAGCAGCTTATGGGGCAGGGCGAACGAGCAGTACTTC.

This chain joins TRBV7-3 and TRBJ2-1; 14 bases are a match to TRBD2. The J segment lost 6 bases and the V segment lost 5 bases, leaving 3 bases of the junction unmatched. In germline, CDR1 is SGHTA, CDR2 FQGTGA. The CDR3 sequence is 15 residues long. CDR3 nucleotides: TGTGCCAGCAGCATCGGACTAGCGGGGGGCAATGAGCAGTTCTTC. Its translation: CASSIGLAGGNEQFF. The whole variable domain, filled in from reference TRBV7-3 and TRBJ2-1, reads GAGVSQTPSNKVTEKGKYVELRCDPISGHTALYWYRQSLGQGPEFLIYFQGTGAADDSGLPNDRFFAVRPEGSVSTLKIQRTERGDSAVYLCASSIGLAGGNEQFFGPGTRLTVL.

The chain links TRBV2 to TRBJ1-6; D unclear. The CDR3 spans 14 residues. The germline V and J ends were trimmed by 0 bases and 14 bases, with 14 bases remaining between them. The germline V gene encodes CDR1 SNHLY and CDR2 FYNNEI. The CDR3 reads CASSEARFGPSLHF. The CDR3, as DNA: TGTGCCAGCAGTGAAGCGCGTTTCGGTCCATCCCTCCACTTT.

The rearrangement links TRBV15 to TRBJ1-2; D is unresolved. V was pared by 3 bases and J by 0 bases, with 11 bases between. CDR3 size: 15 residues. Germline CDR1 and CDR2: LNHNV and YYDKDF (reference sequence). In DNA form, the CDR3 reads TGTGCCACCAGCAGCTACAGTCCTACTAACTATGGCTACACCTTC. Protein sequence: CATSSYSPTNYGYTF.

This sequence joins TRBV6-2 or TRBV6-3 and TRBJ2-5, with TRBD1 matching 8 bases. CDR3 size: 14 residues. Germline values: CDR1 MNHEY, CDR2 SVGEGT. Losses at the gene ends were 3 bases for V and 5 bases for J; bases not matched to a gene: 5. The CDR3 DNA sequence: TGTGCCAGCAGTTATCAGGGGGCTGGGGAGACCCAGTACTTC. It yields the protein CASSYQGAGETQYF.

On this clone: Within the sample, other DNA sequences also encode this same CDR3. This chain connects TRBV3-1 (or the pseudogene TRBV3-2) to TRBJ1-1; weak D call: TRBD1 (5 bases). CDR1 is LGHDT, CDR2 YNNKEL, per germline (reference sequence). This CDR3 spans 13 amino acids. Trimming took off 0 bases at V and 4 bases at J, with 6 bases between the two ends. For the CDR3, the DNA is TGTGCCAGCAGCCAAGATAGGGGCACTGAAGCTTTCTTT. Its translation is CASSQDRGTEAFF.

The rearrangement uses TRBV5-1 and TRBJ2-5; 8 bases are shared with TRBD1. The CDR3 loop spans 15 amino acids. Germline V lookup: CDR1 SGHRS, CDR2 YFSETQ. J was trimmed by 1 base and V by 2 bases; bases with no gene match: 4. The chain's CDR3 is CASSLGDRRQETQYF. The CDR3, as DNA: TGCGCCAGCAGCTTAGGGGACAGGCGCCAAGAGACCCAGTACTTC.